The source of this T cell receptor (beta chain) is a study of PD-L1 blockade in urothelial cancer. TCRdb keeps only in-frame clones here, not all; method: immunoSEQ multiplex PCR. The profile shows some 100,000 clones, about 90% of them singletons. The CDR3 is made up of 15 amino acids. The ends were cut back, 4 bases at V and 9 bases at J, with 19 bases in the middle. Germline V gene data show CDR1 as SGHAT and CDR2 as FQNNGV. The rearrangement uses TRBV11-2 and TRBJ1-3; D might be TRBD1 (5 bases). This clonotype originated in an elderly woman with urothelial cancer. The sequencing used PBMCs, collected around atezolizumab (anti-PD-L1) treatment. The CDR3 DNA follows: TGTGCCAGCAGCTCCCAAGGCCTCCGGGGGGGCACCATATATTTT. It yields the protein CASSSQGLRGGTIYF. The full variable domain, its missing parts supplied by reference TRBV11-2 and TRBJ1-3, is EAGVAQSPRYKIIEKRQSVAFWCNPISGHATLYWYQQILGQGPKLLIQFQNNGVVDDSQLPKDRFSAERLKGVDSTLKIQPAKLEDSAVYLCASSSQGLRGGTIYFGEGSWLTVV.